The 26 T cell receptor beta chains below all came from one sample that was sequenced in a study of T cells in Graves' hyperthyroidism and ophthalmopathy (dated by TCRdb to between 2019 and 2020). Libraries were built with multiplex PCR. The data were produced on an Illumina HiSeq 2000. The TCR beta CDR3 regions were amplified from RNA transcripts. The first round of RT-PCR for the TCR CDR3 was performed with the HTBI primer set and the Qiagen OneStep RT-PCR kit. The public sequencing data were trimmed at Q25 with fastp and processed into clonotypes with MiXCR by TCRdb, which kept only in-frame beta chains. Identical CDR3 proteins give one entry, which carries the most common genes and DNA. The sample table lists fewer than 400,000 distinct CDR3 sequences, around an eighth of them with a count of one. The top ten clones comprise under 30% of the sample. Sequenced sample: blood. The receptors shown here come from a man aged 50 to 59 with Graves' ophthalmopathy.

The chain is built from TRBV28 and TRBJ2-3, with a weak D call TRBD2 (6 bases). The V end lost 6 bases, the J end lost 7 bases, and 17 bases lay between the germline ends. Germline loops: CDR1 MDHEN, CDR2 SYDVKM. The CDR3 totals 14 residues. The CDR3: CASSLLAEFNTQYF. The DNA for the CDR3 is TGTGCCAGCAGCCTATTAGCGGAATTTAATACGCAGTATTTT. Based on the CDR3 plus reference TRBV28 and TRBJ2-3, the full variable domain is DVKVTQSSRYLVKRTGEKVFLECVQDMDHENMFWYRQDPGLGLRLIYFSYDVKMKEKGDIPEGYSVSREKKERFSLILESASTNQTSMYLCASSLLAEFNTQYFGPGTRLTVL.

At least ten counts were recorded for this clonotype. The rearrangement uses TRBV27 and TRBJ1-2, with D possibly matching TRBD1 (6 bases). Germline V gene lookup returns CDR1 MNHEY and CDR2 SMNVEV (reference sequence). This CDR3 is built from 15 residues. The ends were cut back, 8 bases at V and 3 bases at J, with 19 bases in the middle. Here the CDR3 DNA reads TGTGCCAGCGCACCGAGAAGGGGGGCTGACTATGGCTACACCTTC. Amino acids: CASAPRRGADYGYTF.

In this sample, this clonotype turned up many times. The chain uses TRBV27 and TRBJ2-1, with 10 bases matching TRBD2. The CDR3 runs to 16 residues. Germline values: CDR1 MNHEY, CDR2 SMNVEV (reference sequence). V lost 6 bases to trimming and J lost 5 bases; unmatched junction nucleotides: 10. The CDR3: CASSRRVAGGHNEQFF. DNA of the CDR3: TGTGCCAGCAGCCGCCGGGTAGCGGGAGGCCACAATGAGCAGTTCTTC.

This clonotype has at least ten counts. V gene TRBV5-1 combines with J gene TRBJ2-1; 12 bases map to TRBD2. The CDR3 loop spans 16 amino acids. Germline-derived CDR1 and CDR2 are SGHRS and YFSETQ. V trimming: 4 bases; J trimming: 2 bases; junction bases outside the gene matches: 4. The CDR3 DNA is TGCGCCAGCAGCGGGGGACTAGCGGGTCCCTACAATGAGCAGTTCTTC. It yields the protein CASSGGLAGPYNEQFF.

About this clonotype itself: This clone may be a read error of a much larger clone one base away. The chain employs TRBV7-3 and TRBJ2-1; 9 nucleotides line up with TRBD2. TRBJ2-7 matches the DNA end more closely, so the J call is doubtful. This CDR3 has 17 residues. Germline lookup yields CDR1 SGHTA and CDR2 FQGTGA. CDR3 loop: CASSPKSSGSSYNEQYF. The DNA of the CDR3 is TGTGCCAGCAGCCCTAAAAGTAGCGGGAGCTCCTACAATGAGCAGTACTTC.

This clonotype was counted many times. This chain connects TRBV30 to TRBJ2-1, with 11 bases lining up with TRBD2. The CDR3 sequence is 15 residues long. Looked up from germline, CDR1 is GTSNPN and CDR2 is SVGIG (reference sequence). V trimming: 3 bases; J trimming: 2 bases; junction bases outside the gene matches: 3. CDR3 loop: CAWSRLAGTYNEQFF. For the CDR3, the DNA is TGTGCCTGGAGCCGACTAGCGGGGACCTACAATGAGCAGTTCTTC.

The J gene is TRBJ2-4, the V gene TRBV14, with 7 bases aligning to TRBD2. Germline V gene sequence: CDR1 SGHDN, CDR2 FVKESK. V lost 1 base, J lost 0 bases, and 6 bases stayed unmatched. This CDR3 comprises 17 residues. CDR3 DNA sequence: TGTGCCAGCAGCCAAGGGAAGGGGAGGGCAGCCAAAAACATTCAGTACTTC. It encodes CASSQGKGRAAKNIQYF.

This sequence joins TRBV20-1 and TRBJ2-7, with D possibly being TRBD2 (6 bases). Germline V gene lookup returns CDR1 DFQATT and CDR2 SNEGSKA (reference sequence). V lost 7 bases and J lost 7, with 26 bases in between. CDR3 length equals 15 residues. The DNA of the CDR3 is TGCAGTGTGGAGGGAGCCTCAGCCTTTAGGAGTGAGCAGTACTTC. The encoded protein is CSVEGASAFRSEQYF.

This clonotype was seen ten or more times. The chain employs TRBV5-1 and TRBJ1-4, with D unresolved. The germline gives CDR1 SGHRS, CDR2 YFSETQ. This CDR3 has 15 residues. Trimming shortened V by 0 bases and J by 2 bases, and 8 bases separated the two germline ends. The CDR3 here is CASSLVGFTNEKLFF. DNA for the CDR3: TGCGCCAGCAGCTTGGTTGGATTTACTAATGAAAAACTGTTTTTT.

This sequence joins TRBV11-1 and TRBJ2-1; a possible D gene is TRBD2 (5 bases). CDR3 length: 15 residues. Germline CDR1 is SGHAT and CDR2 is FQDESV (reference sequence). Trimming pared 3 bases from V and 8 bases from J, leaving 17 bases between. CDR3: CASSFRYGSVDEQFF. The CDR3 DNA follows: TGTGCCAGCAGCTTTCGTTATGGGAGTGTTGATGAGCAGTTCTTC. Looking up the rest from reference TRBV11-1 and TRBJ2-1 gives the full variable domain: EAEVAQSPRYKITEKSQAVAFWCDPISGHATLYWYRQILGQGPELLVQFQDESVVDDSQLPKDRFSAERLKGVDSTLKIQPAELGDSAMYLCASSFRYGSVDEQFFGPGTRLTVL.

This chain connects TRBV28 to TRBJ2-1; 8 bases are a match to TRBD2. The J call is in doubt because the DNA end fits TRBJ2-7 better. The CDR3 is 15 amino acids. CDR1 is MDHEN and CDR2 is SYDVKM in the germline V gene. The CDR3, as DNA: TGTGCCAGCAGTCCCGGGACTAGTGCATACAATGAGCAGTACTTC. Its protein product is CASSPGTSAYNEQYF.

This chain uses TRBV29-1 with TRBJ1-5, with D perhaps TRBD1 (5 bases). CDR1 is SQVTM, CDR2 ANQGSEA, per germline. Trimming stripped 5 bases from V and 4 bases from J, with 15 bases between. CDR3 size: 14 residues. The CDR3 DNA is TGCAGCGTTTCTTGGGGGGTGGGAAATCAGCCCCAGCATTTT. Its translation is CSVSWGVGNQPQHF.

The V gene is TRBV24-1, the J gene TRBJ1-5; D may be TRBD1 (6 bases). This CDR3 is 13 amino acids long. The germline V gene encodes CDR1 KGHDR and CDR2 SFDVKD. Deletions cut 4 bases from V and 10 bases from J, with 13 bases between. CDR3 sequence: CATSETKQGPQHF. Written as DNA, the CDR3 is TGTGCCACCAGTGAAACGAAACAGGGACCCCAGCATTTT.

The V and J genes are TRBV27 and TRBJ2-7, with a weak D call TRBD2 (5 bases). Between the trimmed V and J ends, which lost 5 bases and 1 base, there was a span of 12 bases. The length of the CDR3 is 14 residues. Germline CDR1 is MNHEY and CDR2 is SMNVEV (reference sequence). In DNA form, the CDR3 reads TGTGCCAGCAGTGGCTATAGCGATTCCTACGAGCAGTACTTC. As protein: CASSGYSDSYEQYF.

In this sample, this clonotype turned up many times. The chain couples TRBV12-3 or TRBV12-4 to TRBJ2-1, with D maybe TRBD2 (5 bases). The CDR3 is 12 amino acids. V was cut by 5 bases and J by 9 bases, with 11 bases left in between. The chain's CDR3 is CASSRPAGEQFF. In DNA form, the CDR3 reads TGTGCCAGCAGTAGACCGGCGGGTGAGCAGTTCTTC.

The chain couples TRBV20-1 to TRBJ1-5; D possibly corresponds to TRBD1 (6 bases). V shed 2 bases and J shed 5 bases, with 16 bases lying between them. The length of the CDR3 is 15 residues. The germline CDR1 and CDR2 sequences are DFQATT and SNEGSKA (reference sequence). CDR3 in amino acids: CSARSGQGFDQPQHF. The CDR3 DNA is TGCAGTGCTAGAAGCGGTCAGGGGTTTGATCAGCCCCAGCATTTT.

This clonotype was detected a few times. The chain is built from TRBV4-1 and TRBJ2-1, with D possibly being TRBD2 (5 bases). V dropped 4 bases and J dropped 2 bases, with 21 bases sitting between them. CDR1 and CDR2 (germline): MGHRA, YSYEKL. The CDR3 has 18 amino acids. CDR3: CASSLNHLTTPPYNEQFF. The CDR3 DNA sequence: TGCGCCAGCAGCCTAAACCATCTGACTACCCCTCCCTACAATGAGCAGTTCTTC.

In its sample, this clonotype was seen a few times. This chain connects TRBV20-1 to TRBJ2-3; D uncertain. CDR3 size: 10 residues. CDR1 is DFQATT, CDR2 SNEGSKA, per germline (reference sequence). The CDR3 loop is CRVDTDTQYF. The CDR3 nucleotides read TGCAGGGTAGACACAGATACGCAGTATTTT.

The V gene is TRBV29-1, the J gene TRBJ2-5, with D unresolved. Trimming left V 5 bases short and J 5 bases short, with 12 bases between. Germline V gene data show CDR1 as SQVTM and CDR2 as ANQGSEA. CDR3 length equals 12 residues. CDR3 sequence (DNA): TGCAGCGTTAGCCCTGGGTCGGAGACCCAGTACTTC. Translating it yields CSVSPGSETQYF.

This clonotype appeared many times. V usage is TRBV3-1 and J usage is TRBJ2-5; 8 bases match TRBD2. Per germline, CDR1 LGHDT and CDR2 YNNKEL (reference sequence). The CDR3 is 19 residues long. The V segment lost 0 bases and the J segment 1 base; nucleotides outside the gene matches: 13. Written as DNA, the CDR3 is TGTGCCAGCAGCCAAGATAAAACGGTAGCAGCGGGAGTCCAAGAGACCCAGTACTTC. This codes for CASSQDKTVAAGVQETQYF.

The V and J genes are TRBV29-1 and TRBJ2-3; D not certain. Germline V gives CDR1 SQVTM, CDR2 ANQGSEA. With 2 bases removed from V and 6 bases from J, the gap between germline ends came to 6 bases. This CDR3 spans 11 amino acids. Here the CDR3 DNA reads TGCAGCGTTGAATACGCGGATACGCAGTATTTT. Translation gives CSVEYADTQYF.

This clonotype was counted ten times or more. In nucleotides, the CDR3 is TGCGCCAGCAGCCCCCGGGACTATTCCGAGCAGTACTTC. Translated: CASSPRDYSEQYF. V usage is TRBV5-1 and J usage is TRBJ2-7; 7 nucleotides agree with TRBD2. V gave up 4 bases and J gave up 6 bases; unmatched junction bases: 7. This CDR3 region has 13 residues. The germline V gene encodes CDR1 SGHRS and CDR2 YFSETQ.

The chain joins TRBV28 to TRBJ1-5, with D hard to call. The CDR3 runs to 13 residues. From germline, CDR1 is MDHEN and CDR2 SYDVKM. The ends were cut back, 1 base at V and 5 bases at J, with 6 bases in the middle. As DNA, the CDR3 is TGTGCCAGCAGTTTATCAGCTTATCAGCCCCAGCATTTT. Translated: CASSLSAYQPQHF.

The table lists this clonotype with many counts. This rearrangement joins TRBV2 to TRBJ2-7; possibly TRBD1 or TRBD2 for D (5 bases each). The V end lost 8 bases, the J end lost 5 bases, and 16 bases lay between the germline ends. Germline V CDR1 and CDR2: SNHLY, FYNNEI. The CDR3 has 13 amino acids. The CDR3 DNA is TGTGCCAGCCAACGGGACCCGAGAGACGAGCAGTACTTC. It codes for CASQRDPRDEQYF.

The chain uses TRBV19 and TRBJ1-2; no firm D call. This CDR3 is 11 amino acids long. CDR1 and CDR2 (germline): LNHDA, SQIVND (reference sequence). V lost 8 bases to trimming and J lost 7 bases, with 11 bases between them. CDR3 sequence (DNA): TGTGCCAGTTTCTACTCGCTTGGCTACACCTTC. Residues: CASFYSLGYTF. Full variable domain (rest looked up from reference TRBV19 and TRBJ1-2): DGGITQSPKYLFRKEGQNVTLSCEQNLNHDAMYWYRQDPGQGLRLIYYSQIVNDFQKGDIAEGYSVSREKKESFPLTVTSAQKNPTAFYLCASFYSLGYTFGSGTRLTVV.

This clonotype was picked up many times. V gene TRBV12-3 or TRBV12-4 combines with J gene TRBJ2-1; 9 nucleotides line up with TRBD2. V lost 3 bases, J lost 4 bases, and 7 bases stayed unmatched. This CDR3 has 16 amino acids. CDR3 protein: CASSFSGGRTYNEQFF. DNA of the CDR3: TGTGCCAGCAGTTTCAGCGGGGGGAGAACATACAATGAGCAGTTCTTC.